This T cell receptor (beta chain) was observed in a study of read filtering for tumor transcriptome and immune sequencing. At the level of the study: The cohort had over 16 men and over eleven women aged about 47 to 80, mean about 67 years. Transcriptome libraries were built from DNase-treated RNA.

Trimming stripped 7 bases from V and 11 bases from J, with 26 bases between. There are 14 residues in the CDR3. CDR1 SQVTM and CDR2 ANQGSEA come from the germline V gene. This clonotype was seen repeatedly, ten times or more. Bone marrow was sampled from every patient at the time of active disease. From about 400 ng of RNA, a library with molecular barcoded alpha/delta and beta/gamma adaptors was made. TCRdb passed the reads through MiXCR, listing each CDR3 protein once. The sample holds roughly 90,000 distinct CDR3 sequences, 9% to 15% seen once. The V gene is TRBV29-1, the J gene TRBJ1-1; D is ambiguous. The source is a donor at least 40 years old with multiple myeloma. The sample was a population of CD138-negative cells sorted from bone marrow. The chain's CDR3 is CSALSYKLDVAAFF. The CDR3 DNA follows: TGCAGCGCATTGTCCTACAAACTAGACGTTGCTGCTTTCTTT.